This is a list of T cell receptor beta chains from one sample in a study of T-cell reconstitution after alpha-beta-depleted transplantation in children. From the PCR reads, TCRdb called clonotypes with MiXCR, one entry per CDR3 protein. The sample contains fewer than 250,000 distinct CDR3 sequences, approximately 15% of which appear only once. The material was PBMCs, mostly from graft donor cells, obtained 360 days after TCRalphabeta/CD19-depleted stem cell transplant. Receptors originate from a male patient aged 2 to 10 who had a stem cell transplant for acute lymphoblastic leukemia, so the T cells may come from the graft donor. Each CDR3 is given with its conserved first and last residue. The D gene is left open where the match is weak. Clone size is stated in some rows and not others, as once, few, many or a class when expanded.

-,TRBV5-1,TRBJ2-6,few,CASSFTVTGANVLTF,TGCGCCAGCAGCTTTACCGTTACTGGGGCCAACGTCCTGACTTTC
-,TRBV20-1,TRBJ2-7,few,CSATTGRQSEQYF,TGCAGTGCTACGACGGGGAGACAAAGCGAGCAGTACTTC
-,TRBV29-1,TRBJ2-5,few,CSAGHRLYQETQYF,TGCAGCGCGGGGCACCGATTGTACCAAGAGACCCAGTACTTC
-,TRBV6-5,TRBJ1-2,-,CASSYSKGGRYGYTF,TGTGCCAGCAGTTACTCGAAGGGGGGTCGCTATGGCTACACCTTC
-,TRBV7-9,TRBJ1-2,-,CASSLETIMNYGYTF,TGTGCCAGCAGCTTAGAGACAATTATGAACTATGGCTACACCTTC
-,TRBV20-1,TRBJ1-4,few,CSARSRDHDNEKLFF,TGCAGTGCTAGAAGCAGGGATCATGATAATGAAAAACTGTTTTTT
-,TRBV5-1,TRBJ2-5,many,CASSLVASVQETQYF,TGCGCCAGCAGCTTGGTGGCTAGCGTACAAGAGACCCAGTACTTC
TRBD2,TRBV12-3/TRBV12-4,TRBJ2-1,few,CASSSYLPSGGSVEQFF,TGTGCCAGCAGTTCCTACCTCCCTAGCGGGGGAAGTGTTGAGCAGTTCTTC
-,TRBV12-3/TRBV12-4,TRBJ1-1,-,CASSSRQMNTEAFF,TGTGCCAGCAGTTCGCGACAGATGAACACTGAAGCTTTCTTT
TRBD1,TRBV7-2,TRBJ2-6,-,CASSLTRRDRKSSGANVLTF,TGTGCCAGCAGCTTAACGCGAAGGGACAGAAAGAGCTCTGGGGCCAACGTCCTGACTTTC
-,TRBV20-1,TRBJ2-2,many,CSASAGITGELFF,TGCAGTGCTAGCGCAGGGATAACCGGGGAGCTGTTTTTT
-,TRBV7-2,TRBJ2-7,few,CASSPGGRRSSYEQYF,TGTGCCAGCAGCCCGGGGGGCCGACGGAGCTCCTACGAGCAGTACTTC
-,TRBV7-2,TRBJ2-2,few,CASSPIGGELFF,TGTGCCAGCAGCCCCATCGGCGGGGAGCTGTTTTTT
-,TRBV9,TRBJ1-2,many,CASSPTFGSGSGYTF,TGTGCCAGCAGCCCAACCTTTGGGTCAGGCTCTGGCTACACCTTC
TRBD2,TRBV24-1,TRBJ2-7,few,CATSAQRGTYEQYF,TGTGCCACCAGTGCCCAGCGGGGAACCTACGAGCAGTACTTC
-,TRBV27,TRBJ2-7,many,CASNPGSYEQYF,TGTGCCAGCAATCCGGGCTCCTACGAGCAGTACTTC
-,TRBV19,TRBJ1-2,few,CASSMSRKGYTF,TGTGCCAGTAGTATGTCCAGGAAGGGCTACACCTTC
-,TRBV10-3,TRBJ2-2,many,CAISAQPGTSANTGELFF,TGTGCCATCAGTGCCCAGCCCGGGACCAGTGCGAACACCGGGGAGCTGTTTTTT
TRBD2,TRBV18,TRBJ2-3,-,CASSPPRGGGTDTQYF,TGTGCCAGCTCACCACCGCGGGGGGGCGGTACAGATACGCAGTATTTT
TRBD2,TRBV2,TRBJ2-1,-,CASRPLSGGYNNEQFF,TGTGCCAGCCGGCCCCTTAGCGGGGGGTACAACAATGAGCAGTTCTTC
-,TRBV4-3,TRBJ2-7,few,CASSPYSTSSYEQYF,TGCGCCAGCAGCCCGTATTCTACGAGCTCCTACGAGCAGTACTTC
-,TRBV21-1,TRBJ2-7,-,CASSKEALPSYEQYF,TGTGCCAGCAGCAAAGAGGCGTTACCCTCCTACGAGCAGTACTTC
TRBD1,TRBV3-1,TRBJ1-1,few,CASSQGTGRWGTEAFF,TGTGCCAGCAGCCAAGGGACAGGGCGTTGGGGGACTGAAGCTTTCTTT
TRBD2,TRBV10-2,TRBJ2-2,few,CASRTWGGSTGELFF,TGCGCCAGCAGGACCTGGGGGGGTAGCACCGGGGAGCTGTTTTTT
-,TRBV5-1,TRBJ2-1,-,CASSLPPRDNEQFF,TGCGCCAGCAGCCTCCCGCCCCGGGACAATGAGCAGTTCTTC
TRBD2,TRBV4-3,TRBJ2-7,few,CASSQGVAGGYEQYF,TGCGCCAGCAGCCAAGGGGTAGCGGGGGGCTACGAGCAGTACTTC